This T cell receptor (beta chain) was sequenced during a study of CD8 T cells in Susac syndrome. Remarks on this clonotype: Its antigen is undetermined.

General study findings and limits: The CD4+ T cell repertoires in Susac syndrome were not clonally expanded.

The CDR3 consists of 14 residues. Trimming took off 0 bases at V and 5 bases at J, with 10 bases between the two ends. CDR1 is LGHDT and CDR2 is YNNKEL in the germline V gene (reference sequence). Reverse transcription of 0.5 to 1 ug RNA used random hexamers. TCRdb independently ran MiXCR on the immunoSEQ multiplex PCR reads; one entry per CDR3 protein. Here the sample spans about 150,000 distinct CDR3 sequences, around 96% being singletons. The chain combines TRBV3-1 with TRBJ2-5; D unresolved. This receptor was identified in a human donor with Susac syndrome. The material sequenced was CD4+ T cells from PBMCs. This chain's CDR3 is CASSQEPRTETQYF. The CDR3 nucleotides read TGTGCCAGCAGCCAAGAGCCTAGGACGGAGACCCAGTACTTC.